This T cell receptor beta chain emerged from a study of T cell responses to AZD1222 COVID-19 vaccine. Findings of the study overall: An increase in Spike-specific TCR breadth and depth was observed after two AZD1222 doses.

The data were produced by immunoSEQ multiplex PCR, yet TCRdb's version contains in-frame clones alone and is incomplete. Here the sample spans over 60,000 clones, 80% being singletons. CDR1 and CDR2 from the germline V gene are MNHEY and SVGAGI. Trimming took 9 bases from V and 10 from J, leaving 19 bases between them. The length of the CDR3 is 14 residues. With regard to this clone: The antigen is not known.

The sequence derives from an adult who received the AZD1222 COVID-19 vaccine. The sample consisted of peripheral blood, taken 28 days after the second AZD1222 dose. The chain uses TRBV6-5 and TRBJ1-6; D gene unclear. The CDR3 loop is CASRNDGRRSPLHF. The CDR3 nucleotides are TGTGCCAGTCGTAATGACGGGAGGAGGTCACCCCTCCACTTT.